These 14 T cell receptor beta chains were all obtained from the same sample, sequenced in a study of blood T cell repertoires in COVID-19. TCRdb keeps only in-frame clones here, not all; method: immunoSEQ multiplex PCR. Of about 370,000 clones in the sample, just over 90% are singletons; the top ten hold around 0.94%. Sequencing was performed on PBMCs or T cells enriched from blood (not recorded which). The receptor source for this set is a woman between 35 and 50 years old who had been exposed to COVID-19.

V and J are TRBV5-1 and TRBJ2-7; perhaps TRBD1 as D (5 bases). This CDR3 has 14 amino acids. Trimming stripped 0 bases from V and 5 bases from J, with 12 bases between. CDR1 SGHRS and CDR2 YFSETQ come from the germline V gene. This CDR3 reads CASSLEGRVHEQYF. The CDR3, as DNA: TGCGCCAGCAGCTTGGAAGGCAGGGTACACGAGCAGTACTTC.

The chain uses TRBV25-1 and TRBJ1-1, with D perhaps TRBD1 (5 bases). CDR3 size: 14 residues. Germline V gives CDR1 MGHDK, CDR2 SYGVNS. Trimming cost V 3 bases and J 3 bases, with 11 bases left between them. The DNA for the CDR3 is TGTGCCAGCAGTGATACGGGAGGGGACACTGAAGCTTTCTTT. Protein sequence: CASSDTGGDTEAFF. Based on the CDR3 plus reference TRBV25-1 and TRBJ1-1, the full variable domain is EADIYQTPRYLVIGTGKKITLECSQTMGHDKMYWYQQDPGMELHLIHYSYGVNSTEKGDLSSESTVSRIRTEHFPLTLESARPSHTSQYLCASSDTGGDTEAFFGQGTRLTVV.

The rearrangement joins TRBV11-3 to TRBJ2-5; D is possibly TRBD1 (6 bases). The CDR3 has 17 residues. Trimming cost V 0 bases and J 0 bases, with 14 bases left between them. The germline CDR1 and CDR2 sequences are SGHNT and YENEEA. Here the CDR3 DNA reads TGTGCCAGCAGCTTAGATGGTGCAGGGGTGTACCAAGAGACCCAGTACTTC. As protein: CASSLDGAGVYQETQYF.

The chain uses TRBV7-9 and TRBJ2-7; 7 nucleotides agree with TRBD1. The CDR3 has 13 residues. With 5 bases clipped from V and 6 bases from J, the junction kept 7 bases outside the gene matches. CDR1 and CDR2 (germline): SEHNR, FQNEAQ (reference sequence). This chain's CDR3 is CASSPRHRGEQYF. DNA of the CDR3: TGTGCCAGCAGCCCTCGCCACAGGGGCGAGCAGTACTTC.

The chain links TRBV15 to TRBJ1-6; D is unresolved. V gave up 5 bases and J gave up 11 bases, with 16 bases separating them. This CDR3 has 14 residues. Germline CDR1 reads LNHNV; CDR2 reads YYDKDF (reference sequence). In nucleotides, the CDR3 is TGTGCCACCAGCGAGGGTCTGGAGGTTCCACCCCTCCACTTT. Translation: CATSEGLEVPPLHF.

The rearrangement uses TRBV7-2 and TRBJ1-1, with D tentatively TRBD1 (6 bases). V gave up 5 bases and J gave up 4 bases, with 26 bases separating them. The CDR3 is 18 residues long. The germline V gene encodes CDR1 SGHTA and CDR2 FQGNSA. DNA of the CDR3: TGTGCCAGCAGCGAAAGATTCAAGACCCCCGGGACAACCACTGAAGCTTTCTTT. This gives the protein CASSERFKTPGTTTEAFF.

This rearrangement joins TRBV2 to TRBJ2-1; 7 bases agree with TRBD1. The V gene's germline CDR1 is SNHLY and CDR2 FYNNEI. This CDR3 spans 15 amino acids. V gave up 3 bases and J gave up 0 bases; unmatched junction bases: 2. Here the CDR3 DNA reads TGTGCCAGCAGTGACTGGGACAGCTCCTACAATGAGCAGTTCTTC. Its protein product is CASSDWDSSYNEQFF.

The chain recombines TRBV2 with TRBJ2-3; D not resolved. This CDR3 is built from 11 residues. Germline CDR1 is SNHLY and CDR2 is FYNNEI. Trimming pared 8 bases from V and 4 bases from J, leaving 7 bases between. The CDR3 protein is CASRQSDTQYF. In DNA form, the CDR3 reads TGTGCCAGCCGCCAGTCAGATACGCAGTATTTT. The complete variable domain, with remaining parts taken from reference TRBV2 and TRBJ2-3, reads EPEVTQTPSHQVTQMGQEVILRCVPISNHLYFYWYRQILGQKVEFLVSFYNNEISEKSEIFDDQFSVERPDGSNFTLKIRSTKLEDSAMYFCASRQSDTQYFGPGTRLTVL.

Notes on this clone: At one of its ends the junction is not consistent with the germline gene, which may arise from a read error. The chain employs TRBV7-7 and TRBJ2-2, with 7 positions matching TRBD1. CDR3 length: 16 residues. Germline V gives CDR1 SSHAT, CDR2 FNYEAQ (reference sequence). The DNA of the CDR3 is TGTGCTAGCAGCTTAGGAGTAAACAGGGGCACCGGGGAGCTGTTTTTT. Translating gives CASSLGVNRGTGELFF. The complete variable domain, with remaining parts taken from reference TRBV7-7 and TRBJ2-2, reads GAGVSQSPRYKVTKRGQDVTLRCDPISSHATLYWYQQALGQGPEFLTYFNYEAQPDKSGLPSDRFSAERPEGSISTLTIQRTEQRDSAMYRCASSLGVNRGTGELFFGEGSRLTVL.

The genes are TRBV3-1 (or the pseudogene TRBV3-2) and TRBJ2-1, with D possibly TRBD1 on 6 matching bases. The V end was cut by 4 bases, the J end by 3 bases, with 10 bases between. Germline V gene sequence: CDR1 LGHDT, CDR2 YNNKEL (reference sequence). The CDR3 spans 14 residues. The CDR3, as DNA: TGTGCCAGCAGCCCTAGGGGGAACTACAATGAGCAGTTCTTC. Translating gives CASSPRGNYNEQFF.

The J gene is TRBJ2-3, the V gene TRBV7-3; 9 bases map to TRBD2. Germline CDR1 is SGHTA and CDR2 is FQGTGA. The CDR3 extends over 15 amino acids. The J segment lost 1 base and the V segment lost 4 bases, leaving 3 bases of the junction unmatched. CDR3 sequence (DNA): TGTGCCAGCAGCTACTCTAGCGGGGGCACAGATACGCAGTATTTT. This encodes CASSYSSGGTDTQYF.

This chain connects TRBV2 to TRBJ1-5; 11 positions agree with TRBD1. The V and J ends lost 6 bases and 4 bases, in that order; junction bases with no gene match: 5. CDR3 length: 15 residues. CDR1 is SNHLY and CDR2 is FYNNEI in the germline V gene. CDR3 bases: TGTGCCAGCAGGAGAGGGACAGGGGGGAATCAGCCCCAGCATTTT. This gives the protein CASRRGTGGNQPQHF.

The chain uses TRBV27 and TRBJ2-5; D may be TRBD2 (6 bases). The CDR3 consists of 15 residues. The germline CDR1 and CDR2 sequences are MNHEY and SMNVEV (reference sequence). Deletions cut 3 bases from V and 5 bases from J, with 16 bases between. CDR3 DNA: TGTGCCAGCAGTTTCTCAACTAGCCCGAGGGAGACCCAGTACTTC. Translating gives CASSFSTSPRETQYF.

V is TRBV2 and J is TRBJ1-4, with unresolved D. The CDR3 sequence is 16 residues long. The germline gives CDR1 SNHLY, CDR2 FYNNEI. The V end lost 3 bases, the J end lost 0 bases, and 11 bases lay between the germline ends. DNA of the CDR3: TGTGCCAGCAGTGATATCGGTATCGCAACTAATGAAAAACTGTTTTTT. Protein: CASSDIGIATNEKLFF.